This T cell receptor beta chain was observed in a study of blood T cells in healthy people across ages. As concerns this clonotype: Its antigen is as yet unknown.

Overall study results and limits: Comparison with aged donors showed that long-lived donors had more naive CD4+ cells and higher diversity.

A second PCR, run for about 6 to 11 cycles, used a sample-barcoded 5' primer plus a J-beta primer mix. Each cDNA molecule, via a template-switch adaptor with 12 random nucleotides, was tagged. TCRdb called the 5' RACE reads again in MiXCR, with one record for every CDR3 protein. The table lists about 640,000 distinct CDR3 sequences, 58% of them singletons. This receptor was identified in a man in his fifties or sixties in good health. Sequencing was performed on blood.

As DNA, the CDR3 is TGTGCCAGCAGCTTCACTGGACTGGGTACAGATACGCAGTATTTT. Its translation is CASSFTGLGTDTQYF. The chain has TRBV11-3 and TRBJ2-3, with D possibly being TRBD2 (5 bases). The ends were cut back, 3 bases at V and 3 bases at J, with 13 bases in the middle. The CDR3 runs to 15 residues. The germline CDR1 and CDR2 sequences are SGHNT and YENEEA.